This TCR beta chain was retrieved from a study of blood T cells in healthy people across ages. The study, taken as a whole, reports: Age showed a roughly linear inverse relationship with TCR beta diversity per million T cells. There was a strong correlation between TCR beta diversity and naive T cell percentage. It was held that diversity estimates obtained from one million T cells represented underestimates. Greater diversity and more naive CD4+ cells were seen in long-lived donors than in aged donors.

Looked up from germline, CDR1 is SGHRS and CDR2 is YFSETQ. The junction had 10 bases not matched to a gene; V was cut back by 4 bases and J by 0 bases. The CDR3 runs to 17 residues. This clonotype occurred a few times. Its antigen is still unknown. Then a second PCR, running about 6 to 11 cycles, was carried out with a sample-barcoded 5' primer and a J-beta primer mix. TCRdb passed the 5' RACE reads through MiXCR, listing each CDR3 protein once. The data show around 1,700,000 distinct CDR3 sequences, with roughly 27% seen just once and 7.7% held by the top ten. The receptor comes from a woman aged 30 to 39 in good health. The sample comprised blood. The chain is built from TRBV5-1 and TRBJ1-1; 9 bases align to TRBD1. The CDR3 protein is CASSRTGETWMNTEAFF. CDR3 nucleotide sequence: TGCGCCAGCAGCCGGACAGGGGAAACTTGGATGAACACTGAAGCTTTCTTT. Full variable domain (remainder filled in from reference TRBV5-1 and TRBJ1-1): KAGVTQTPRYLIKTRGQQVTLSCSPISGHRSVSWYQQTPGQGLQFLFEYFSETQRNKGNFPGRFSGRQFSNSRSEMNVSTLELGDSALYLCASSRTGETWMNTEAFFGQGTRLTVV.